The rows below give T cell receptor beta chains drawn from one sample of a study of metastatic and nonmetastatic thyroid tumors. TCRdb used MiXCR to call clones anew from the PCR reads. The repertoire has approximately 50,000 clones, approximately 22% of them found once; the top ten carry more than 3.5%. The specimen sequenced was blood. The receptors here all came from a female donor with papillary thyroid cancer or a benign thyroid nodule (not recorded which). Some clones in this sample may be carry-over from other donors' samples. The CDR3 runs from the conserved cysteine through the conserved F or W. A D gene is named only where the DNA matches it firmly. The size entry is marked missing in some rows and otherwise reads once, few, many or a size class.

many,TRBJ2-1,TRBV2,TRBD2,CASKPGTSMNEQFF,TGTGCCAGCAAACCCGGGACTAGCATGAATGAGCAGTTCTTC
many,TRBJ2-1,TRBV7-9,-,CASSLAGQGLGNEQFF,TGTGCCAGCAGCTTAGCGGGGCAGGGGTTGGGCAATGAGCAGTTCTTC
many,TRBJ1-1,TRBV29-1,-,CSVLQDLYTEAFF,TGCAGCGTTTTACAGGATCTGTACACTGAAGCTTTCTTT
many,TRBJ2-7,TRBV5-6,-,CASSLGQGKDEQYF,TGTGCCAGCAGCTTGGGGCAGGGGAAGGACGAGCAGTACTTC
medium-sized,TRBJ2-7,TRBV28,TRBD2,CASSSWTSGRIGEQYF,TGTGCCAGCAGTTCCTGGACTAGCGGGAGAATCGGCGAGCAGTACTTC
many,TRBJ2-3,TRBV5-1,TRBD2,CASSFNLAGGPGDTQYF,TGCGCCAGCAGCTTTAACCTAGCGGGAGGGCCCGGAGATACGCAGTATTTT
-,TRBJ2-4,TRBV19,TRBD2,CASSTGTSGLIAKNIQYF,TGTGCCAGTAGTACCGGGACTAGCGGCCTTATAGCCAAAAACATTCAGTACTTC
many,TRBJ1-2,TRBV11-2,-,CASSLDRYYGYTF,TGTGCCAGCAGCTTAGATCGGTACTATGGCTACACCTTC
many,TRBJ1-1,TRBV28,-,CASSFVGFMNTEAFF,TGTGCCAGCAGTTTCGTCGGGTTCATGAACACTGAAGCTTTCTTT
medium-sized,TRBJ2-5,TRBV6-1,-,CASSERLLAGTQETQYF,TGTGCCAGCAGTGAGCGCCTCTTGGCCGGGACCCAAGAGACCCAGTACTTC
many,TRBJ2-7,TRBV20-1,-,CSARGGRDYEQYF,TGCAGTGCTAGAGGTGGTCGGGACTACGAGCAGTACTTC
-,TRBJ2-7,TRBV20-1,TRBD2,CSARPSTSGSSYEQYF,TGCAGTGCCCGACCCTCGACTAGCGGGAGCTCCTACGAGCAGTACTTC
many,TRBJ1-4,TRBV7-9,TRBD1,CASSLGQGAEKLFF,TGTGCCAGCAGCTTGGGACAGGGGGCGGAAAAACTGTTTTTT
many,TRBJ1-5,TRBV7-2,-,CASSLGRTARSNQPQHF,TGTGCCAGCAGCTTAGGAAGAACCGCACGTAGCAATCAGCCCCAGCATTTT
-,TRBJ2-5,TRBV5-1,-,CASSTSGIEGNQYF,TGCGCCAGCAGCACCTCGGGAATAGAAGGGAACCAGTACTTC
many,TRBJ2-5,TRBV27,-,CASSLGLQETQYF,TGTGCCAGCAGTTTGGGACTTCAAGAGACCCAGTACTTC
many,TRBJ1-1,TRBV28,-,CASSLVHNTEAFF,TGTGCCAGCAGTTTGGTCCATAACACTGAAGCTTTCTTT
many,TRBJ2-7,TRBV28,TRBD2,CASSPLAGDIDEQYF,TGTGCCAGCAGTCCATTAGCGGGAGATATCGACGAGCAGTACTTC
many,TRBJ2-3,TRBV4-1,-,CASSLIARTDTQYF,TGCGCCAGCAGCCTCATAGCGCGCACAGATACGCAGTATTTT
-,TRBJ2-7,TRBV6-1,-,CASSEEAGGMYEQYF,TGTGCCAGCAGTGAAGAGGCTGGTGGCATGTACGAGCAGTACTTC
-,TRBJ1-6,TRBV19,-,CASIKWACAGNSPLHF,TGTGCCAGTATTAAATGGGCCTGTGCGGGCAATTCACCCCTCCACTTT
few,TRBJ1-1,TRBV19,-,CASSVIKREAFF,TGTGCCAGTAGTGTCATCAAGCGTGAAGCTTTCTTT
many,TRBJ2-5,TRBV19,TRBD1,CASSIRTGGETQYF,TGTGCCAGTAGTATTCGGACAGGGGGCGAGACCCAGTACTTC
many,TRBJ2-7,TRBV3-1,-,CASSQRTTYEQYF,TGTGCCAGCAGCCAAAGGACAACGTACGAGCAGTACTTT
many,TRBJ1-1,TRBV30,-,CAWSPELQRGTEAFF,TGTGCCTGGAGTCCCGAGCTTCAAAGGGGCACTGAAGCTTTCTTT
many,TRBJ2-5,TRBV30,TRBD1,CAWRTGTGIETQYF,TGTGCCTGGAGGACCGGGACAGGGATCGAGACCCAGTACTTC
-,TRBJ1-5,TRBV20-1,-,CRATTGNSNQPQHF,TGCAGGGCAACGACGGGGAATAGCAATCAGCCCCAGCATTTT
few,TRBJ1-3,TRBV6-1,-,CASSERTTSGNTIYF,TGTGCCAGCAGTGAGCGGACCACATCTGGAAACACGATATATTTT
many,TRBJ2-1,TRBV9,-,CASSVDRDEQFF,TGTGCCAGCAGCGTCGATAGGGATGAGCAGTTCTTC
many,TRBJ1-2,TRBV24-1,-,CATSRDTYYGYTF,TGTGCCACCAGCCGGGACACGTACTATGGCTACACCTTC
many,TRBJ1-1,TRBV5-1,-,CASNPQGLPNTEAFF,TGCGCCAGCAACCCGCAGGGATTACCGAACACTGAAGCTTTCTTT
-,TRBJ1-2,TRBV6-2/TRBV6-3,-,CASSFPGEVGYTF,TGTGCCAGCAGTTTTCCAGGGGAGGTTGGCTACACCTTC
many,TRBJ2-1,TRBV10-2,TRBD2,CASSTSGSFNEQFF,TGCGCCAGCAGCACTAGCGGGAGTTTTAATGAGCAGTTCTTC
-,TRBJ2-7,TRBV5-1,TRBD1,CASSKGQSYEQYF,TGCGCCAGCAGCAAGGGACAGAGCTACGAGCAGTACTTC
-,TRBJ1-1,TRBV6-1,-,CARSEEGEGFPEAFF,TGTGCCCGCAGTGAAGAGGGGGAGGGCTTTCCTGAAGCATTCTTT
many,TRBJ2-5,TRBV20-1,TRBD1,CSAKNHGTGQETQYF,TGCAGTGCTAAAAATCACGGGACAGGCCAAGAGACCCAGTACTTC
many,TRBJ1-1,TRBV12-3/TRBV12-4,-,CASSASREAFF,TGTGCCAGCAGTGCCTCCCGGGAAGCTTTCTTT
once,TRBJ2-2,TRBV5-4,-,CSSSLSGRGELFF,TGTTCCAGCAGCTTGAGCGGACGCGGGGAGCTGTTTTTT
many,TRBJ1-3,TRBV19,-,CASSIDGGRSSGNTIYF,TGTGCCAGTAGTATAGACGGGGGTCGGAGCTCTGGAAACACCATATATTTT
-,TRBJ2-7,TRBV5-1,-,CASSGTGDREQYF,TGCGCCAGCAGCGGGACGGGGGATAGAGAGCAGTACTTC
many,TRBJ1-1,TRBV19,-,CASSIGTSLNTEAFF,TGTGCCAGTAGTATAGGGACTTCCCTGAACACTGAAGCTTTCTTT
-,TRBJ2-7,TRBV5-1,-,CASSLDSHLEGLDEQYF,TGCGCCAGCAGCTTGGACTCTCACCTAGAGGGTCTGGACGAGCAGTACTTC
-,TRBJ2-7,TRBV6-6,-,CASSYALMAYEQYF,TGTGCCAGCAGTTACGCCCTCATGGCCTACGAGCAGTACTTC
many,TRBJ2-2,TRBV18,-,CASSPGNGELFF,TGTGCCAGCTCACCAGGGAACGGGGAGCTGTTTTTT
-,TRBJ1-2,TRBV4-1,-,CASSQGSLSGYTF,TGCGCCAGCAGCCAAGGCTCACTTAGTGGCTACACCTTC
many,TRBJ1-1,TRBV6-7,TRBD1,CARLVGQGGHTEAFF,TGTGCCCGACTAGTTGGACAGGGCGGCCACACTGAAGCTTTCTTT
many,TRBJ2-7,TRBV20-1,-,CSANRGTEQYF,TGCAGTGCTAACCGCGGAACCGAGCAGTACTTC
many,TRBJ2-7,TRBV28,TRBD2,CASSRPTSGTYEQYF,TGTGCCAGCAGTCGACCGACTAGCGGGACGTACGAGCAGTACTTC